Presented here are 8 T cell receptor beta chains from one specimen sequenced in a study of early T cells in non-severe SARS-CoV-2 infection. A single record per CDR3 protein comes from TCRdb applying MiXCR to the 5' RACE reads. This sample yields tens of thousands of distinct CDR3 sequences, of which 12% are seen a single time; approximately 1.1% belongs to the top ten. The source material was whole blood, sampled at baseline. The receptors here all came from an adult who was a healthcare worker with PCR-confirmed SARS-CoV-2 infection or an uninfected control (not recorded which). The donor label of this sample is uncertain.

This clonotype was counted a few times. The chain carries TRBV25-1 and TRBJ2-5; 10 bases match TRBD1. V trimming: 5 bases; J trimming: 4 bases; junction bases outside the gene matches: 4. The CDR3 runs 14 residues. From germline, CDR1 is MGHDK and CDR2 SYGVNS. The CDR3, as DNA: TGTGCCAGCAGTCAAGGACAGGGGGGAGAGACCCAGTACTTC. Protein sequence: CASSQGQGGETQYF.

The chain joins TRBV21-1 to TRBJ2-7; TRBD1, the table's D call, lacks a check against the DNA. TRBV21-1 is noted as a pseudogene. The length of the CDR3 is 14 residues. CDR3 amino acids: CASSGADQLYEQYV. The CDR3 DNA reads TGTGCCAGCAGTGGGGCAGATCAATTGTACGAGCAGTACGTC.

The chain recombines TRBV15 with TRBJ2-2; D possibly corresponds to TRBD1 (7 bases). The germline CDR1 and CDR2 sequences are LNHNV and YYDKDF (reference sequence). V was cut by 7 bases and J by 6 bases, with 12 bases left in between. This CDR3 has 13 residues. The CDR3 spells CATTTGEAGELFF. The CDR3 DNA follows: TGTGCCACCACAACAGGGGAGGCCGGGGAGCTGTTTTTT.

The CDR3 loop is CASSEAIGGEAFF. The CDR3 DNA sequence: TGCGCCAGCAGTGAAGCCATCGGCGGTGAAGCTTTCTTT. The rearrangement uses TRBV10-1 and TRBJ1-1; D gene unclear. V was trimmed by 3 bases and J by 7 bases, leaving 12 bases between them. Germline V gene lookup returns CDR1 WNHNN and CDR2 SYGVQD (reference sequence). CDR3 size: 13 residues.

The rearrangement joins TRBV9 to TRBJ1-6; D may be TRBD1 (5 bases). CDR3 size: 13 residues. Trimming removed 2 bases at V and 7 bases at J, with 7 bases between. In germline, CDR1 is SGDLS, CDR2 YYNGEE. The CDR3 DNA follows: TGTGCCAGCAGCGTTAAGGGGAATTCACCCCTCCACTTT. It codes for CASSVKGNSPLHF.

The chain has TRBV6-6 and TRBJ1-5; 7 bases align to TRBD1. The V and J ends lost 5 bases and 5 bases, in that order; junction bases with no gene match: 9. CDR1 is MNHNY and CDR2 is SVGAGI in the germline V gene (reference sequence). This CDR3 spans 15 amino acids. The CDR3 bases are TGTGCCAGCAGTCGACCGGGACAGCATGATCAGCCCCAGCATTTT. Protein sequence: CASSRPGQHDQPQHF.

In this sample, this clonotype turned up a few times. This rearrangement joins TRBV10-1 to TRBJ1-5; D remains unclear. The CDR3 has 14 amino acids. Germline lookup yields CDR1 WNHNN and CDR2 SYGVQD (reference sequence). V was shortened by 7 bases and J by 3 bases, with 13 bases between the two germline ends. The CDR3 region has the DNA TGCGCCAGCACCCTCCAGGATCCCAATCAGCCCCAGCATTTT. Encoded protein: CASTLQDPNQPQHF.

This clonotype was detected a few times. The CDR3 protein is CASSRDRPNTGELFF. CDR3 nucleotide sequence: TGCGCCAGCAGCCGGGACAGGCCGAACACCGGGGAGCTGTTTTTT. The chain recombines TRBV4-1 with TRBJ2-2, with 8 positions matching TRBD1. This CDR3 has 15 amino acids. Per germline, CDR1 MGHRA and CDR2 YSYEKL. V lost 4 bases, J lost 0 bases, and 1 base stayed unmatched.